The clone carrying this T cell receptor (beta chain) has a count of ten or more. Its antigen is currently unknown. The TCR cDNA carried a universal primer site and UMIs from 5'RACE template switching. One entry per CDR3 protein, called by TCRdb with MiXCR from the 5' RACE reads. This table has roughly 250,000 distinct CDR3 sequences, 10% to 15% appearing once. The sample belongs to a study of T cells after yellow fever vaccination. The study, taken as a whole, reports: The study noted that FACS-sorted repertoires could contain abundant clonotypes contaminating from the bulk population.

The germline CDR1 and CDR2 sequences are SGHAT and FQNNGV. CDR3 size: 20 residues. With V trimmed by 0 bases and J by 3 bases, 9 bases remained unmatched. The source is a man aged 30 to 45 who received the YFV17D yellow fever vaccine. The gene calls are TRBV11-2 and TRBJ2-1; 15 bases line up with TRBD2. The specimen was CD4+ T cells sorted from PBMCs, collected 45 days after the yellow fever booster vaccination. This CDR3 is CASSLEAGTSGRRYYNEQFF. The CDR3, as DNA: TGTGCCAGCAGCTTAGAGGCCGGGACTAGCGGGAGGAGGTACTACAATGAGCAGTTCTTC.